This TCR beta chain comes out of a study of T cells in Graves' hyperthyroidism and ophthalmopathy. This CDR3 has 16 amino acids. Trimming at V came to 4 bases and at J to 1 base, leaving 4 bases not matched to a gene. Germline CDR1 MGHDK, CDR2 SYGVNS. Authors of the study amplified TCR beta CDR3 regions from RNA transcripts. HTBI primers drove first-round RT-PCR of the TCR CDR3. MiXCR, applied by TCRdb to the multiplex PCR reads, yields one record per CDR3 protein. The sample lists 400,000 to 500,000 distinct CDR3 sequences; 14% were seen once. The clonotype comes from a woman under 30 with Graves' hyperthyroidism. The genes are TRBV25-1 and TRBJ2-2; 9 nucleotides agree with TRBD1. The sequenced sample was blood. The CDR3 is CASSVQGQGNTGELFF. As DNA, the CDR3 is TGTGCCAGCAGTGTCCAGGGACAGGGGAACACCGGGGAGCTGTTTTTT.